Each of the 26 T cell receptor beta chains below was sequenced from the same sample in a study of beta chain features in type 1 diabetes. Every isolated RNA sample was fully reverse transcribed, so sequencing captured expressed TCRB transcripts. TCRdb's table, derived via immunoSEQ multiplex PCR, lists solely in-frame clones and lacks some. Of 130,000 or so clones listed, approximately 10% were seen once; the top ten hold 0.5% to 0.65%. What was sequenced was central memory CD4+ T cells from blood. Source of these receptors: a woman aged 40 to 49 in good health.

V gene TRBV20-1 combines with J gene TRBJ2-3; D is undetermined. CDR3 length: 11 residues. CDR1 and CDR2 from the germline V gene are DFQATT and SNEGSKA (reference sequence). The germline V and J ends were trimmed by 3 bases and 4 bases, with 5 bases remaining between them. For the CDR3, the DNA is TGCAGTGCTAGTTCTGCAGATACGCAGTATTTT. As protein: CSASSADTQYF.

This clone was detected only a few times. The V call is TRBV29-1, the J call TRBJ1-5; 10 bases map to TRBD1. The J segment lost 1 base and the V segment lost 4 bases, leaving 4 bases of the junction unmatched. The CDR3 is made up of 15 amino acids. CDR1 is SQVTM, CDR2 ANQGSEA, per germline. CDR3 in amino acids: CSVGGGQGSNQPQHF. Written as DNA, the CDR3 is TGCAGCGTTGGAGGGGGACAGGGGAGCAATCAGCCCCAGCATTTT.

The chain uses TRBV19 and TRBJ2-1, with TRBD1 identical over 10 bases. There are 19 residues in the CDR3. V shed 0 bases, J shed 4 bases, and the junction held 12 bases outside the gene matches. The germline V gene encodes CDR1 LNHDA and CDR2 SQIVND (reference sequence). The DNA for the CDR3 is TGTGCCAGTAGTATAGATGGGGCTCCCGGACAGGGGGGTTACAATGAGCAGTTCTTC. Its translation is CASSIDGAPGQGGYNEQFF.

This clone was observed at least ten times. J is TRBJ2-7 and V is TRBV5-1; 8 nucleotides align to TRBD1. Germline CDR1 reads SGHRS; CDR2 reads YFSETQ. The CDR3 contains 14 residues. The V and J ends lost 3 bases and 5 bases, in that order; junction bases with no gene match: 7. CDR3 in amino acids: CASSSQGARNEQYF. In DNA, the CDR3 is TGCGCCAGCAGCTCGCAGGGGGCGAGGAACGAGCAGTACTTC.

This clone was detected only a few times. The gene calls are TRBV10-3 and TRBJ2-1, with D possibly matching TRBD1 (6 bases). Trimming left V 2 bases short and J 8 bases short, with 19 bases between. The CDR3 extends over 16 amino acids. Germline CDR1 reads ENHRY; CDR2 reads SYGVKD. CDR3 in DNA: TGTGCCATCAGTGAGGACCTATTGGTACAGGGTCATGAGCAGTTCTTC. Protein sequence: CAISEDLLVQGHEQFF.

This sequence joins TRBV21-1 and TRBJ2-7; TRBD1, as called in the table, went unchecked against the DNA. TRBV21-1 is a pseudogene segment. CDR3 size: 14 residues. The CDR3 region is CASRPGTGDYEQYF. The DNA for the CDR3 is TGTGCCAGCAGGCCGGGGACAGGCGACTACGAGCAGTACTTC.

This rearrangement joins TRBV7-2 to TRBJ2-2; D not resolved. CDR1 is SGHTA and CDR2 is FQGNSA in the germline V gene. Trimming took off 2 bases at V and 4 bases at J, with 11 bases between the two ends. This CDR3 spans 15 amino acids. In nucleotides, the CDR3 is TGTGCCAGCAGCTTAAGTTCCACGAGCACCGGGGAGCTGTTTTTT. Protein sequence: CASSLSSTSTGELFF.

The CDR3 nucleotides read TGTGCCAGCAGCTTACGTAGCGGGTACACTGAAGCTTTCTTT. Translation: CASSLRSGYTEAFF. The V call is TRBV11-3, the J call TRBJ1-1; D is undetermined. V lost 2 bases and J 3 bases, leaving 10 bases between the germline ends. Germline CDR1 reads SGHNT; CDR2 reads YENEEA. This CDR3 region has 14 residues.

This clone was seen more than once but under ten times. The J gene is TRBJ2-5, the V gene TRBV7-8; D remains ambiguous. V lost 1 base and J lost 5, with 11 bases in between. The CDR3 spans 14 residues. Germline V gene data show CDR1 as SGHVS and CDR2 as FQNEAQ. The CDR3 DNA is TGTGCCAGCAGCTTAGGGGCAGCCTTTGAGACCCAGTACTTC. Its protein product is CASSLGAAFETQYF.

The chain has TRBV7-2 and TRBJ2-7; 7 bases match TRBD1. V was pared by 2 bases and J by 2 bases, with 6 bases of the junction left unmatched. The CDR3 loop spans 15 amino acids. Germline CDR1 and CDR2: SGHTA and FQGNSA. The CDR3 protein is CASSLMGQTPYEQYF. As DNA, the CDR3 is TGTGCCAGCAGCTTAATGGGACAGACCCCCTACGAGCAGTACTTC. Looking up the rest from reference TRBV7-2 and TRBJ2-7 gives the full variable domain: GAGVSQSPSNKVTEKGKDVELRCDPISGHTALYWYRQSLGQGLEFLIYFQGNSAPDKSGLPSDRFSAERTGGSVSTLTIQRTQQEDSAVYLCASSLMGQTPYEQYFGPGTRLTVT.

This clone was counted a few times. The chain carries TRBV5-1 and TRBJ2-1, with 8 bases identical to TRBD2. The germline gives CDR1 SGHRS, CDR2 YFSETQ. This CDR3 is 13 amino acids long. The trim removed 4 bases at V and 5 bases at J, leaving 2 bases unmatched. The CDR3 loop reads CASSGSGDNEQFF. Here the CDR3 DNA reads TGCGCCAGCAGCGGTAGCGGGGACAATGAGCAGTTCTTC.

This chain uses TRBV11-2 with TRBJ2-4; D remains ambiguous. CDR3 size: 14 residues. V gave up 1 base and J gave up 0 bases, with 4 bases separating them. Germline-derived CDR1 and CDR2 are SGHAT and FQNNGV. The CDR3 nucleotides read TGTGCCAGCAGCTTAGCAGTAGCCAAAAACATTCAGTACTTC. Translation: CASSLAVAKNIQYF.

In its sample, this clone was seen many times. The CDR3 protein is CASRLDSSYEQYF. CDR3 DNA: TGTGCCAGCAGACTGGACAGCTCCTACGAGCAGTACTTC. V gene TRBV7-9 combines with J gene TRBJ2-7; possible D gene TRBD1, 6 bases. Between the trimmed V and J ends, which lost 6 bases and 0 bases, there was a span of 9 bases. Germline-derived CDR1 and CDR2 are SEHNR and FQNEAQ (reference sequence). The CDR3 loop spans 13 amino acids.

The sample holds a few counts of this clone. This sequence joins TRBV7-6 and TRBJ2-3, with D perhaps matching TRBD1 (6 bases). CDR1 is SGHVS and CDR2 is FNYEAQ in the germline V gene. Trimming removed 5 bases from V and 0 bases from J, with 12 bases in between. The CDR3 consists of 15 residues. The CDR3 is CASSLRQASTDTQYF. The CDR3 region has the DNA TGTGCCAGCAGCCTGAGACAGGCTAGCACAGATACGCAGTATTTT.

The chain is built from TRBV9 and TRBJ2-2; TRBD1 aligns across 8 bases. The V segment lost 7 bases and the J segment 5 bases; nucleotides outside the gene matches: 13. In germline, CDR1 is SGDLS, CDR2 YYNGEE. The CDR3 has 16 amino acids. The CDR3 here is CASGDRNAGGTGELFF. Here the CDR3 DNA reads TGTGCCAGCGGGGACAGGAATGCGGGCGGGACCGGGGAGCTGTTTTTT. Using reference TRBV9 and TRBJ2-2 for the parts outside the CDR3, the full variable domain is DSGVTQTPKHLITATGQRVTLRCSPRSGDLSVYWYQQSLDQGLQFLIQYYNGEERAKGNILERFSAQQFPDLHSELNLSSLELGDSALYFCASGDRNAGGTGELFFGEGSRLTVL.

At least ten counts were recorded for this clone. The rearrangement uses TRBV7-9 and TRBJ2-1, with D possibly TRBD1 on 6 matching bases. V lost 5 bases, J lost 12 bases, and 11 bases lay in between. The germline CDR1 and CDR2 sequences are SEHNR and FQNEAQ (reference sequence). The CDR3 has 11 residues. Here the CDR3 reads CASSPGVLQFF. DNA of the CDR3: TGTGCCAGCAGCCCAGGGGTTCTGCAGTTCTTC.

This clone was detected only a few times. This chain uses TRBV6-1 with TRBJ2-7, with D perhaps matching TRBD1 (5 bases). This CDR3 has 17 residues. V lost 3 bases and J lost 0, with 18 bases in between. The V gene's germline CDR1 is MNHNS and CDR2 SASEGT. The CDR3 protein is CASSEGRTSSYSYEQYF. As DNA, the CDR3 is TGTGCCAGCAGTGAGGGGCGGACAAGCTCCTACTCCTACGAGCAGTACTTC.

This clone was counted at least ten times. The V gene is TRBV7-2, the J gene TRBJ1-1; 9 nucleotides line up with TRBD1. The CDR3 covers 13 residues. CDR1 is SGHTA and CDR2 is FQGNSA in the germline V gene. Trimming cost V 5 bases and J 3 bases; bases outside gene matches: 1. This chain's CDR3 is CASSRDRDTEAFF. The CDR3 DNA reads TGTGCCAGCAGCAGGGACAGGGACACTGAAGCTTTCTTT.

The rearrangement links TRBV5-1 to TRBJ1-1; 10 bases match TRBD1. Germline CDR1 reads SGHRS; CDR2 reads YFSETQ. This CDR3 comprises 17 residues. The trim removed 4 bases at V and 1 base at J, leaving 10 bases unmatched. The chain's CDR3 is CASSPGLTGGQNTEAFF. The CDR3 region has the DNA TGCGCCAGCAGCCCAGGGCTGACAGGGGGCCAGAACACTGAAGCTTTCTTT. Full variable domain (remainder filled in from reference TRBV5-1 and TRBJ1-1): KAGVTQTPRYLIKTRGQQVTLSCSPISGHRSVSWYQQTPGQGLQFLFEYFSETQRNKGNFPGRFSGRQFSNSRSEMNVSTLELGDSALYLCASSPGLTGGQNTEAFFGQGTRLTVV.

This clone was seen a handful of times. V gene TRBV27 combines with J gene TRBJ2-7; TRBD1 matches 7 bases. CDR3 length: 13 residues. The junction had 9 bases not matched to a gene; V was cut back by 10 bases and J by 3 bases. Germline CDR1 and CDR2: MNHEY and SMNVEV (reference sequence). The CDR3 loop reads CATGNRGGYEQYF. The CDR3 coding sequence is TGTGCCACTGGAAACAGGGGTGGCTACGAGCAGTACTTC.

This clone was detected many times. In DNA, the CDR3 is TGTGCCAGCAGCCGGCGCAGGGGCGCCGGGGAGCTGTTTTTT. As protein: CASSRRRGAGELFF. The genes are TRBV11-3 and TRBJ2-2, with a weak D call TRBD1 (6 bases). Germline V gene lookup returns CDR1 SGHNT and CDR2 YENEEA. This CDR3 is built from 14 residues. V dropped 5 bases and J dropped 6 bases, with 13 bases sitting between them.

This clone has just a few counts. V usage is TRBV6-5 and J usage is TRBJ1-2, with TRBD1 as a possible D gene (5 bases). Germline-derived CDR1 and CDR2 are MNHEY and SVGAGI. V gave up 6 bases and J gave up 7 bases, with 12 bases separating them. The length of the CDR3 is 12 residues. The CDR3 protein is CASRSGTIGYTF. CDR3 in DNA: TGTGCCAGCAGGAGCGGGACGATTGGCTACACCTTC.

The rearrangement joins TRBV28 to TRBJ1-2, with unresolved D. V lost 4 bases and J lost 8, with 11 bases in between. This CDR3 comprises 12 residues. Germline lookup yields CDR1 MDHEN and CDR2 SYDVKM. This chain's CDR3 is CASSYQEYGYTF. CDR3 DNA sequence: TGTGCCAGCAGTTATCAGGAATACGGCTACACCTTC.

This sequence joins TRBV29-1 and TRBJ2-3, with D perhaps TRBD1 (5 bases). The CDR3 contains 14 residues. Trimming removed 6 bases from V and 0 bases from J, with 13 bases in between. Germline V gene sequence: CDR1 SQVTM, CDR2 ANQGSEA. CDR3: CSVSQGTSTDTQYF. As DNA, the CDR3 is TGCAGCGTGTCCCAGGGTACGAGCACAGATACGCAGTATTTT.

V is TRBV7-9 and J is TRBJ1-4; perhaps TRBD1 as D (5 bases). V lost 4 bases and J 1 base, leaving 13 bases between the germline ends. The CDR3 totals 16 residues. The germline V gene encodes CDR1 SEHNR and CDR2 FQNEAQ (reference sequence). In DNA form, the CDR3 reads TGTGCCAGCAGCTCGCCTAAGACAGAAACTAATGAAAAACTGTTTTTT. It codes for CASSSPKTETNEKLFF.

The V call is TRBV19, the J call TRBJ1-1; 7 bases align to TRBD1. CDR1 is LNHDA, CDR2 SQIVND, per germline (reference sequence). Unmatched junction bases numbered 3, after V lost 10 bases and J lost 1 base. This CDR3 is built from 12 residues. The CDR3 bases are TGTGCCATACGACAGGGGAACACTGAAGCTTTCTTT. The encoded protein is CAIRQGNTEAFF.